This entry concerns a single T cell receptor (beta chain). The antigen this receptor binds is unknown. Base-call qualities are not available, and no considerably larger clone is one nucleotide away. Within the sample, other DNA sequences also encode this same CDR3. The CDR3 covers 13 residues, taking in both the cysteine and the phenylalanine. Of the read, only the CDR3 DNA is kept; its 39 bases are in frame from base 1. Trimming takes 0 bases from V and 1 base from J, and the germline ends sit 4 bases apart. CDR1 and CDR2 are drawn from the germline V gene: SGHDT, YYEEEE. Using the deep immunoSEQ assay, multiplex PCR amplified TCR CDR3 regions from genomic DNA. For each cell subset, the extracted genomic DNA was distributed evenly across all wells of several immunoSEQ 96-well plates, and each plate served as one replicate. For sorted subsets, roughly 0.2 ug genomic DNA, equal to about 30,000 T cell genomes, was loaded into each replicate PCR. Purified libraries were measured with a Qubit 3.0 fluorometer, size-checked on a Bioanalyzer 2100, and measured again with the KAPA Library Quantification kit. Each immunoSEQ 96-well plate was sequenced on its own single-read 150-cycle Illumina NextSeq 550 flow cell. The authors' analysis ran thus. Because the immunoSEQ output held only junctional sequences and lacked quality scores, the filtering could not match the filtering applied to full-length reads. To assign V/J genes and CDR3, sequences were annotated using PyIR, a Python wrapper for IgBLAST v1.9, with IMGT germline references. Reads with weak V/J assignments (E-value above 1e-6), missing CDR3, stop codons, out-of-frame junctions, or ambiguous translated residues were removed. V3J clonotypes were defined by identical inferred V gene, J gene, and CDR3 amino acid sequence. Percentage overlap between repertoires was calculated by dividing the number of shared unique clonotypes by the size of the smaller repertoire. Three approaches were used to assess repertoire richness: RTK rarefaction, the Chao1 estimator, and Recon v2.1 estimates of unobserved clonotypes. For all TCRbeta clonotypes obtained by the gDNA method from a few donors, generation probabilities were computed with OLGA. TCRdb stores this immuneACCESS table with in-frame sequences only. Part of the clones is absent; in the studies checked, under half of the shortfall reflects unresolved V genes, and no reason is known for the rest. The V and J calls and clone size are taken from that table; D and trimming were inferred from the DNA. The sample table holds about 590,000 clones, of which roughly 96% were seen once. Roughly 0.1% of the sample is taken by the ten largest.

This sample is drawn from a study of shared clonotypes between healthy human individuals (dated by TCRdb to between 2020 and 2021). About the investigation overall: The cohort comprised a couple of women and three men aged 18 to 49 years. For each donor, CD4 naive and CD4 memory were each run on three plates, CD8 naive on two plates, and CD8 memory on one plate. Libraries were prepared and TCR repertoires were sequenced by different laboratories using diverse techniques, in order to increase sequencing depth and limit assay-specific biases. Blood TCR repertoires of a handful of healthy adults were deeply sequenced to estimate repertoire size and the extent of clonotype sharing between individuals. Leukapheresis yielded between about 0.94 and 9 billion PBMCs per donor.

The study at large found these results: The genetic and exposure-history diversity represented was limited by the small number of donors. Pairwise subsampling indicated that sequencing depth was expected to affect the degree of clonotype sharing among donors. Naive subsets generally had larger estimated clonotype richness than memory subsets. Incomplete sequencing was indicated by rarefaction of sorted-subset datasets, despite the large sequencing depth. Sampling was restricted to blood, and TCR repertoires in tissue are likely to differ from TCR repertoires in blood. Compared with non-shared clonotypes, the clonotypes found in all four sorted-subset donors had higher generation probabilities. Sharing across several donors was observed for about 5% of naive CD4, 3% to 3.5% of naive CD8, 2% to 2.5% of memory CD4, and roughly 0.43% of memory CD8 clonotypes.

For the CD8 naive samples, CD45RO-negative cells were positively selected for CCR7, yielding a CD45RA+CCR7+ population from which TemRA cells were excluded. The donors were healthy, HIV-negative adults with no recently reported acute infections or vaccinations. Only Caucasian adults living in Nashville, Tennessee, USA were represented among the donors. Blood was obtained by leukapheresis, after which PBMCs were separated by Ficoll-Histopaque density gradient centrifugation and cryopreserved in liquid nitrogen vapor phase. Analytical flow cytometry was used to check the purity and quantity of every magnetically sorted T cell population. From each sorted fraction, genomic DNA was isolated and quantified by UV absorbance on a Nanodrop 2000c.

This clonotype originated in a woman under 40 in good health. Sequencing was performed on naive CD8+ T cells sorted from blood. The meaning of the sample's cell subset or site label: CD45RA+CCR7+. The rearrangement joined TRBV5-6 to TRBJ2-5, with no D gene named confidently. The nucleotide sequence reads as follows: TGTGCCAGCAGCTTGGCTAGCCAAGAGACCCAGTACTTC. This gives the protein CASSLASQETQYF.